This TCR beta chain was sequenced during a study of shared clonotypes between healthy human individuals. Germline V gene data show CDR1 as SNHLY and CDR2 as FYNNEI. There are 10 residues in the CDR3. Trimming removed 3 bases at V and 8 bases at J, with 5 bases between. Overall study results and limits: Genetic and exposure-history diversity was limited by the small donor number.

On this clone itself: Its antigen is as yet unknown. This is likely an artifact of a read error, given a far larger clone one base away.

Over several immunoSEQ plates, each subset's genomic DNA was distributed in even portions. In the authors' methods: Because ImmunoSEQ provided only junction sequences with no quality scores, the filtering differed. Only in-frame clones appear in the TCRdb table, and some are missing; sequencing was by immunoSEQ multiplex PCR. From that table come the V and J calls and clone size; the DNA was used to work out D and trimming. This sample has 400,000 to 600,000 clones; over 75% occur once, and the top ten carry under 15%. This receptor was obtained from a woman aged 40 to 50 in good health. Some clones in this sample may be carry-over from other donors' samples. This chain links TRBV2 with TRBJ2-7, with D hard to call. Material for sequencing was PBMCs. The CDR3 sequence: CASSEVKQYF. CDR3 nucleotides: TGTGCCAGCAGTGAGGTGAAGCAGTACTTC. The variable domain in full, with the rest retrieved from reference TRBV2 and TRBJ2-7, is EPEVTQTPSHQVTQMGQEVILRCVPISNHLYFYWYRQILGQKVEFLVSFYNNEISEKSEIFDDQFSVERPDGSNFTLKIRSTKLEDSAMYFCASSEVKQYFGPGTRLTVT.